Listed below are T cell receptor beta chains from one sample, sequenced in a study of blood T cell dynamics during melanoma immunotherapy. Measured with immunoSEQ multiplex PCR; TCRdb has only the in-frame clones, and not every one. Here the sample spans some 9,800 clones, about 88% being singletons. The input for sequencing was blood, taken from a patient treated with checkpoint blockade. These TCRs come from a human donor with melanoma. CDR3s include the opening cysteine and the closing phenylalanine or tryptophan. Each record gives: V gene, clone size, J gene, CDR3 length, D gene, CDR3 protein, CDR3 DNA. A D gene is named only where the DNA matches it firmly. Some rows mark clone size as missing; the rest say once, few, many or name a class of expanded clone.

>TRBV11-3|-|TRBJ2-1|12|-
CASSLVSDEQFF
TGTGCCAGCAGCTTAGTTAGCGATGAGCAGTTCTTC
>TRBV2|-|TRBJ2-3|14|-
CASRERPFTDTQYF
TGTGCCAGCCGGGAGCGGCCCTTCACAGATACGCAGTATTTT
>TRBV18|-|TRBJ2-3|13|-
CASSPSRDDTQYF
TGTGCCAGCTCACCGAGCCGGGATGATACGCAGTATTTT
>TRBV18|-|TRBJ2-7|16|-
CASSPRTAAGVYEQYF
TGTGCCAGCTCACCCCGGACAGCCGCGGGGGTCTACGAGCAGTACTTC
>TRBV5-1|-|TRBJ2-5|15|-
CASSFVAPRPETQYF
TGCGCCAGCAGCTTTGTAGCGCCCCGACCGGAGACCCAGTACTTC
>TRBV9|-|TRBJ2-1|19|TRBD2
CASSAPGLAGGPDYNEQFF
TGTGCCAGCAGCGCGCCGGGACTAGCGGGAGGGCCAGACTACAATGAGCAGTTCTTC
>TRBV11-2|-|TRBJ2-6|18|-
CASSTPQNIRSGANVLTF
TGTGCCAGCAGCACCCCACAGAACATACGCTCTGGGGCCAACGTCCTGACTTTC
>TRBV27|once|TRBJ2-7|13|-
CASRRTGTYEQYF
TGTGCCAGCAGACGTACAGGGACCTACGAGCAGTACTTC
>TRBV13|-|TRBJ2-5|15|TRBD2
CASSLAGLAEETQYF
TGTGCCAGCAGCTTAGCGGGACTAGCGGAAGAGACCCAGTACTTC
>TRBV9|-|TRBJ2-5|17|TRBD2
CASSEKGLAGALETQYF
TGTGCCAGCAGCGAGAAAGGACTAGCGGGAGCGCTAGAGACCCAGTACTTC
>TRBV6-1|-|TRBJ2-7|14|-
CASRQDPSSHEQYF
TGTGCCAGCAGACAAGACCCGAGTTCCCACGAGCAGTACTTC
>TRBV5-4|-|TRBJ2-1|15|TRBD2
CASSSGTSGRTEQFF
TGTGCCAGCAGCTCCGGGACTAGCGGGAGAACTGAGCAGTTCTTC
>TRBV30|-|TRBJ1-4|13|-
CAWSEGTDEKLFF
TGTGCCTGGAGTGAGGGTACGGATGAAAAACTGTTTTTT
>TRBV21-1|once|TRBJ2-7|17|-
CASSNRPRRPRSYEQYF
TGTGCCAGCAGCAATCGACCTCGGCGGCCTAGGTCCTACGAGCAGTACTTC
>TRBV28|-|TRBJ1-2|13|-
CASSLGGGPGYTF
TGTGCCAGCAGTTTAGGTGGGGGCCCTGGCTACACCTTC
>TRBV28|-|TRBJ1-2|12|TRBD1
CASRDRTGGYTF
TGTGCCAGCAGGGACCGGACAGGCGGCTACACCTTC
>TRBV5-4|-|TRBJ2-7|14|TRBD1
CASTRQGGSYEQYF
TGTGCCAGCACCCGACAGGGGGGGTCCTACGAGCAGTACTTC
>TRBV28|-|TRBJ1-4|15|-
CASSQKLSWDEKLFF
TGTGCCAGCAGTCAAAAGCTTAGTTGGGATGAAAAACTGTTTTTT
>TRBV11-3|-|TRBJ2-7|13|-
CASSTTGNYEQYF
TGTGCCAGCAGCACCACTGGAAACTACGAGCAGTACTTC
>TRBV19|-|TRBJ1-2|15|TRBD1
CASSIVPGQGDGYTF
TGTGCCAGTAGTATAGTGCCGGGACAGGGAGACGGCTACACCTTC
>TRBV5-1|-|TRBJ1-5|15|TRBD1
CASSLAGTGGQPQHF
TGCGCCAGCAGCTTGGCCGGGACAGGGGGTCAGCCCCAGCATTTT
>TRBV6-1|once|TRBJ2-7|13|-
CASRPSLSYEQYF
TGTGCCAGCAGGCCCTCATTATCCTACGAGCAGTACTTC
>TRBV6-6|-|TRBJ1-2|14|TRBD1
CASSRTGSNYGYTF
TGTGCCAGCAGTAGGACAGGGTCTAACTATGGCTACACCTTC
>TRBV6-5|-|TRBJ1-5|13|-
CASHPGANQPQHF
TGTGCCAGCCATCCGGGGGCCAATCAGCCCCAGCATTTT
>TRBV28|-|TRBJ1-1|14|-
CASTLQGENTEAFF
TGTGCCAGCACCCTACAGGGCGAAAACACTGAAGCTTTCTTT
>TRBV7-8|few|TRBJ1-1|14|-
CASSPREANTEAFF
TGTGCCAGCAGCCCTCGGGAGGCGAACACTGAAGCTTTCTTT